This TCR beta chain was obtained from a study of response to subunit inactivated influenza vaccine. Study-wide findings and caveats: It was the authors' suggestion that each seasonal influenza vaccination recruits few new T cells.

This clonotype was counted at least ten times. What it recognizes is unknown. The CDR3 totals 15 residues. The germline CDR1 and CDR2 sequences are SGHDN and FVKESK. V gave up 2 bases and J gave up 3 bases; unmatched junction bases: 5. TCRdb itself ran the RT-PCR reads through MiXCR, one entry per CDR3 protein. The data show hundreds of thousands of distinct CDR3 sequences, with 12% to 15% seen just once and less than 9% held by the top ten. The rearrangement joins TRBV14 to TRBJ2-3, with 7 bases aligning to TRBD1. This sequence originates from a man in his forties or fifties who received an inactivated influenza vaccine. Sequencing used PBMCs from blood, obtained approximately 15 days before vaccination. In DNA form, the CDR3 reads TGTGCCAGCAGCCAATTGACAGGGAAGACAGATACGCAGTATTTT. It is translated as CASSQLTGKTDTQYF. The entire variable domain, with the rest obtained from reference TRBV14 and TRBJ2-3, is as follows: EAGVTQFPSHSVIEKGQTVTLRCDPISGHDNLYWYRRVMGKEIKFLLHFVKESKQDESGMPNNRFLAERTGGTYSTLKVQPAELEDSGVYFCASSQLTGKTDTQYFGPGTRLTVL.